This T cell receptor beta chain stems from a study of cytomegalovirus exposure and HLA in healthy donors. Looking at the study overall: Of 300 to 500 genotyped donors, more than 75% clustered with self-reported Caucasian donors. Study results and limitations: TCR beta V segments were, for the most part, productive about 87% or about 30% of the time in an earlier analysis.

PCR employed 60 Vbeta and 13 Jbeta primers. Method: immunoSEQ multiplex PCR; TCRdb's copy keeps in-frame clones and lacks some. The sample records approximately 76,000 clones, around 72% being singletons. This CDR3 is 14 amino acids long. V lost 8 bases and J 0 bases, leaving 10 bases between the germline ends. Germline-derived CDR1 and CDR2 are LGHNA and YSLEER. Concerning this clone: Its cognate antigen is unknown.

This sequence originates from a woman between 35 and 50 years old in good health and CMV-seropositive. The sequenced sample was PBMCs. The genes are TRBV4-3 and TRBJ1-4; D might be TRBD1 (6 bases). The CDR3 nucleotides read TGCGCCAGCCGGACAGTTTCAACTAATGAAAAACTGTTTTTT. This translates into CASRTVSTNEKLFF.